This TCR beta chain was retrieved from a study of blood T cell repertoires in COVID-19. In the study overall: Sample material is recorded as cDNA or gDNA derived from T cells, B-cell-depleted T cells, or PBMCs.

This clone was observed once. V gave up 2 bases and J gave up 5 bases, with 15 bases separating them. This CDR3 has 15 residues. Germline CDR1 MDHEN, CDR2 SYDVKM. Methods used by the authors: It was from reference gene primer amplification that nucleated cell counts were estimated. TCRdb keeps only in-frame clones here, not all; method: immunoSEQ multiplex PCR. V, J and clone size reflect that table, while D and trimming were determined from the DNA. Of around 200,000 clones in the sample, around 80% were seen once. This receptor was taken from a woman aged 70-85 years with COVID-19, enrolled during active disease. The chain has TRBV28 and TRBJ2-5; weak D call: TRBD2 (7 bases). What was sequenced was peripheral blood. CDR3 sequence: CASSLRAGAKETQYF. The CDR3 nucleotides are TGTGCCAGCAGTTTAAGGGCGGGGGCCAAGGAGACCCAGTACTTC.